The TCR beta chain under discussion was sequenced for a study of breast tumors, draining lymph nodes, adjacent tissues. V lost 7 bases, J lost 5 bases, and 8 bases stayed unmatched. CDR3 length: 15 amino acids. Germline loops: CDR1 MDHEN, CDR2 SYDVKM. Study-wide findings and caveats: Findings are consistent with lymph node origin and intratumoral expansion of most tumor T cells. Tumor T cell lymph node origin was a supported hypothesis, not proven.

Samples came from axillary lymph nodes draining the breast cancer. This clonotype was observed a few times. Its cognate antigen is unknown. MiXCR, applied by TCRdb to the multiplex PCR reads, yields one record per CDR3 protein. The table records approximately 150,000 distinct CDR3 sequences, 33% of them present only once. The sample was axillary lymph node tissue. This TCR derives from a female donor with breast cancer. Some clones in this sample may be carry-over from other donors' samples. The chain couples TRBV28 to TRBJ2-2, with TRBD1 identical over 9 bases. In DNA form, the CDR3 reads TGTGCCAGCACTACAGGGGGCGCAAAGACCGGGGAGCTGTTTTTT. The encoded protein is CASTTGGAKTGELFF.